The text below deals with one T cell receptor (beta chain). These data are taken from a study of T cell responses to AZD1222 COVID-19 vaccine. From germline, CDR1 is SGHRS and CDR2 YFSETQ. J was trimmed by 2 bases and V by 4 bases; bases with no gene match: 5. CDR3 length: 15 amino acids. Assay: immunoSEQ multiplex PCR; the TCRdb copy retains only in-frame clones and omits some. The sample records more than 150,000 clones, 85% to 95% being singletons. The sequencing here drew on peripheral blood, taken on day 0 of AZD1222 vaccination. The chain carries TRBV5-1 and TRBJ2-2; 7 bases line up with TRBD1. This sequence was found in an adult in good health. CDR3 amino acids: CASSTGTVNTGELFF. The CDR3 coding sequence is TGCGCCAGCAGCACCGGGACAGTAAACACCGGGGAGCTGTTTTTT.